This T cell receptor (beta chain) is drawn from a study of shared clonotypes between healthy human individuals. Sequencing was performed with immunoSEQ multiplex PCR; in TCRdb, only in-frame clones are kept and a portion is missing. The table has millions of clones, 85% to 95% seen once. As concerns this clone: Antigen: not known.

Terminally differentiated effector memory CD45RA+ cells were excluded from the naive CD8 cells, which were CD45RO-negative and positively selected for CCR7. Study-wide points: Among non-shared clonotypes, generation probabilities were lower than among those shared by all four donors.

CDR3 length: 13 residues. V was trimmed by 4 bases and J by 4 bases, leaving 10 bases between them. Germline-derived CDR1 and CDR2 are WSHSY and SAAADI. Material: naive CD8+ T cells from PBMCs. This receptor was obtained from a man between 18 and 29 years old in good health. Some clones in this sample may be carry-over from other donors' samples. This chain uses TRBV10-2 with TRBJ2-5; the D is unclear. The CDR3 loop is CASSALGGETQYF. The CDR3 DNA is TGCGCCAGCAGTGCCCTAGGTGGAGAGACCCAGTACTTC.